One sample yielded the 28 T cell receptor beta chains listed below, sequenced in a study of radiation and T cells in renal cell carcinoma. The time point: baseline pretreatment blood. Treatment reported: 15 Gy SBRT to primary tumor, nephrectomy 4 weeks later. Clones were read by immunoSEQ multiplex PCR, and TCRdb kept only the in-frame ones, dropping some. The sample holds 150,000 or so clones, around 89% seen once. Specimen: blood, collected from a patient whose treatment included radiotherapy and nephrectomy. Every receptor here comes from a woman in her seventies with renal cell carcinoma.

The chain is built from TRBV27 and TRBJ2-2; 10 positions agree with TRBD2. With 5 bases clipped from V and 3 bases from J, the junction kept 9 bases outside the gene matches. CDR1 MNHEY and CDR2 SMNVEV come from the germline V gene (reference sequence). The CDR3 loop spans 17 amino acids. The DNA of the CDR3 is TGTGCCAGCAGTCCCCGAAGCGGGGGGGCCTACACCGGGGAGCTGTTTTTT. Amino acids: CASSPRSGGAYTGELFF.

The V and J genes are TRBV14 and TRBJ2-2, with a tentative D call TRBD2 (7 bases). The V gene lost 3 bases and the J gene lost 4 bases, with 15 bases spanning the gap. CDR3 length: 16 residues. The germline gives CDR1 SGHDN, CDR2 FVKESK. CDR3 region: CASSQVAGAPTGELFF. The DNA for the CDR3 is TGTGCCAGCAGCCAGGTCGCGGGGGCCCCCACCGGGGAGCTGTTTTTT.

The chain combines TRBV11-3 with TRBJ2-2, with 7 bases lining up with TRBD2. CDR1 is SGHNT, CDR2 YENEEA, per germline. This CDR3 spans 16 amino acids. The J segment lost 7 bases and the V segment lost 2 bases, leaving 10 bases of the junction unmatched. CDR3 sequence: CASSLTELALGGELFF. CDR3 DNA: TGTGCCAGCAGCTTAACGGAACTAGCGTTGGGCGGGGAGCTGTTTTTT.

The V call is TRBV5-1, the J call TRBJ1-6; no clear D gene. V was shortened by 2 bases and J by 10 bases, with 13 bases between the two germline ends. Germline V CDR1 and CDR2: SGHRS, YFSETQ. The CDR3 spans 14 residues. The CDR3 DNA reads TGCGCCAGCAGCTTTAGTCTACCTGGATCACCCCTCCACTTT. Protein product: CASSFSLPGSPLHF. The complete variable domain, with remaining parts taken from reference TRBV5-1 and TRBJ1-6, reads KAGVTQTPRYLIKTRGQQVTLSCSPISGHRSVSWYQQTPGQGLQFLFEYFSETQRNKGNFPGRFSGRQFSNSRSEMNVSTLELGDSALYLCASSFSLPGSPLHFGNGTRLTVT.

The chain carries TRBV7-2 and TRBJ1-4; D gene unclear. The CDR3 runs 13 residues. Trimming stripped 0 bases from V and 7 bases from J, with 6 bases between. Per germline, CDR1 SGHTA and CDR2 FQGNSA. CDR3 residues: CASSLARIEKLFF. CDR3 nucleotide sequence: TGTGCCAGCAGCTTAGCGCGGATTGAAAAACTGTTTTTT.

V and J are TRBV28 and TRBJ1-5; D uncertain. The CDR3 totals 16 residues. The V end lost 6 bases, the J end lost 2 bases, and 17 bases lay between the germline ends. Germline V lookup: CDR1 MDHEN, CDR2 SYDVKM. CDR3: CASSPEIGRGNQPQHF. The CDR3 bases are TGTGCCAGCAGCCCAGAGATAGGGAGAGGCAATCAGCCCCAGCATTTT. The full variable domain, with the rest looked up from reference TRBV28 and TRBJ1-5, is DVKVTQSSRYLVKRTGEKVFLECVQDMDHENMFWYRQDPGLGLRLIYFSYDVKMKEKGDIPEGYSVSREKKERFSLILESASTNQTSMYLCASSPEIGRGNQPQHFGDGTRLSIL.

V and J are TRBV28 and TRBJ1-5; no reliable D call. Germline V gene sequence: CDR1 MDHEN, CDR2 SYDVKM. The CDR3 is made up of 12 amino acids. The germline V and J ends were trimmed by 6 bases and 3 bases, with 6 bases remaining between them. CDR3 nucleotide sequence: TGTGCCAGCAGCATAGACAATCAGCCCCAGCATTTT. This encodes CASSIDNQPQHF.

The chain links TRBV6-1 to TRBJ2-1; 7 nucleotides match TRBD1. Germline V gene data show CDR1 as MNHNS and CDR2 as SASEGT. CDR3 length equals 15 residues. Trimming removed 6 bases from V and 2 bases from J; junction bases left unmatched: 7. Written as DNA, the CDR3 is TGTGCCAGCAGCCGACAGGGCAACACCTACAATGAGCAGTTCTTC. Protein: CASSRQGNTYNEQFF.

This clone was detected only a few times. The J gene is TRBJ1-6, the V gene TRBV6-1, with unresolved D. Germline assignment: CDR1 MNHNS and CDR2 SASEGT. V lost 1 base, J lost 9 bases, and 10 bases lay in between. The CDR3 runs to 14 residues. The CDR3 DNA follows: TGTGCCAGCAGTGAAGGCCCGCTATTTTCACCCCTCCACTTT. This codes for CASSEGPLFSPLHF.

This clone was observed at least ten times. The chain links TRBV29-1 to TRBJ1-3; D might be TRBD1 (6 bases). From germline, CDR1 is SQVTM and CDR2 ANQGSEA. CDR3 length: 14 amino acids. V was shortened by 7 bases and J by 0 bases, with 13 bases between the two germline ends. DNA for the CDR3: TGCAGCGCAGTGACAGGTAGCTCTGGAAACACCATATATTTT. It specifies CSAVTGSSGNTIYF. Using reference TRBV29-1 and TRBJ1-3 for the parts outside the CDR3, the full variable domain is SAVISQKPSRDICQRGTSLTIQCQVDSQVTMMFWYRQQPGQSLTLIATANQGSEATYESGFVIDKFPISRPNLTFSTLTVSNMSPEDSSIYLCSAVTGSSGNTIYFGEGSWLTVV.

The chain's CDR3 is CASSEYSTDTQYF. CDR3 sequence (DNA): TGTGCCAGCAGTGAATACAGCACAGATACGCAGTATTTT. The chain joins TRBV2 to TRBJ2-3, with unresolved D. V was cut by 2 bases and J by 0 bases, with 3 bases left in between. The CDR3 length is 13 residues. Germline V CDR1 and CDR2: SNHLY, FYNNEI.

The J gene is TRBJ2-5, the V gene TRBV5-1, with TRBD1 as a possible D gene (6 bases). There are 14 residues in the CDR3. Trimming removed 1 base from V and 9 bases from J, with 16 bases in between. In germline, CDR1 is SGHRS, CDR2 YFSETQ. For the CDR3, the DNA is TGCGCCAGCAGCTTGACCCCAGGGGTAGGTCCCCAGTACTTC. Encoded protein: CASSLTPGVGPQYF.

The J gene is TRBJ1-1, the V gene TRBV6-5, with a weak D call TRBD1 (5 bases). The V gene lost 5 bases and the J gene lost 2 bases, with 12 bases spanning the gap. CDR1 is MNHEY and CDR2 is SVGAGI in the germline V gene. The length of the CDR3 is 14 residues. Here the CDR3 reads CASSAGTFNTEAFF. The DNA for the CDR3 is TGTGCCAGCAGTGCCGGGACGTTTAACACTGAAGCTTTCTTT.

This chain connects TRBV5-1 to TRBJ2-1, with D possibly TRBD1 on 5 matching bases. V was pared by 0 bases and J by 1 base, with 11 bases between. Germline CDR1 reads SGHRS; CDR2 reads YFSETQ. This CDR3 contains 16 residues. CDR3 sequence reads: CASSLDRRSSYNEQFF. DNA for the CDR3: TGCGCCAGCAGCTTGGACAGGCGATCTTCCTACAATGAGCAGTTCTTC.

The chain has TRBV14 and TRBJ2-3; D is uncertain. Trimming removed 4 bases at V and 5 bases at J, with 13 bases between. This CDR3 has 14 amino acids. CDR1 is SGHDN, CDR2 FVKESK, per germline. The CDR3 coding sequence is TGTGCCAGCAGCCCCCCAAGTCGAGGAGATACGCAGTATTTT. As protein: CASSPPSRGDTQYF.

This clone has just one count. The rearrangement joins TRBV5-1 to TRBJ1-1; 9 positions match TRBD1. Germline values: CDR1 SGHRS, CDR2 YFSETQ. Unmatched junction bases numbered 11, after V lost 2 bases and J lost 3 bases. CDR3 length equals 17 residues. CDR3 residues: CASSFNSQGALDTEAFF. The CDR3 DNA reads TGCGCCAGCAGCTTTAACTCACAGGGGGCGCTGGACACTGAAGCTTTCTTT.

CDR3 residues: CASSLTGRDTDTQYF. CDR3 nucleotides: TGTGCCAGCAGTTTAACCGGGCGGGACACAGATACGCAGTATTTT. The chain couples TRBV28 to TRBJ2-3; D perhaps matches TRBD2 (6 bases). The V gene's germline CDR1 is MDHEN and CDR2 SYDVKM. V was clipped by 2 bases and J by 2 bases, with 11 bases between them. This CDR3 region has 15 residues.

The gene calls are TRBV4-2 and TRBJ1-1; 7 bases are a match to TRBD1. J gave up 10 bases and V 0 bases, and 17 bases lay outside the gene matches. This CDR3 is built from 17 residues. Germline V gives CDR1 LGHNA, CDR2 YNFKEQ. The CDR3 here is CASSQDTGPTGSVGAFF. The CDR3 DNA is TGTGCCAGCAGCCAAGATACAGGGCCGACAGGGTCGGTTGGAGCTTTCTTT.

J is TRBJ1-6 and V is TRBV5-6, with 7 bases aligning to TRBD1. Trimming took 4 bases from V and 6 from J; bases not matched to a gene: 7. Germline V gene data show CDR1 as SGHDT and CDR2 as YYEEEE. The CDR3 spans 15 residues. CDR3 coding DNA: TGTGCCAGCAGCGGCAGGGGGGTGTCTAATTCACCCCTCCACTTT. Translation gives CASSGRGVSNSPLHF.

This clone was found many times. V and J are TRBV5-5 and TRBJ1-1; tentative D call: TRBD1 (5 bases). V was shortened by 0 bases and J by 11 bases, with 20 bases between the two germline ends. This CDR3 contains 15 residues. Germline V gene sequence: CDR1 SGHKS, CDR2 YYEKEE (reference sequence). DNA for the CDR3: TGTGCCAGCAGCTTGGGAGGGAGCAGGGCCGGTGGGGCTTTCTTT. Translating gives CASSLGGSRAGGAFF.

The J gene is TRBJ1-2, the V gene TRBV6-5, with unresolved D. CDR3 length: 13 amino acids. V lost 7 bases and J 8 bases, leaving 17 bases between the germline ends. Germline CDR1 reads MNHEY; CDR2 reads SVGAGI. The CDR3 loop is CASTPSSRAGYTF. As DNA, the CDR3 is TGTGCCAGCACCCCCTCCTCTCGGGCCGGCTACACCTTC.

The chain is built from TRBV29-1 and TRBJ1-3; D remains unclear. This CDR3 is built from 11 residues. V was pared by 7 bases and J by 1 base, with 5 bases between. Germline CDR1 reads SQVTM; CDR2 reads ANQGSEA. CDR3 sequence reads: CSAQSGNTIYF. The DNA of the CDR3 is TGCAGCGCTCAATCTGGAAACACCATATATTTT.

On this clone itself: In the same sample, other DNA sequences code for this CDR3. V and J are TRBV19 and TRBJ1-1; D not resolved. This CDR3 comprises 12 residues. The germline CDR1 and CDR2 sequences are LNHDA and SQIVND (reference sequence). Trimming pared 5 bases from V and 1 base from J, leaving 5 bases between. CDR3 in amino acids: CASSWGNTEAFF. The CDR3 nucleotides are TGTGCCAGTAGTTGGGGGAACACTGAAGCTTTCTTT. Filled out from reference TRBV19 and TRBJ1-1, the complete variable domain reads DGGITQSPKYLFRKEGQNVTLSCEQNLNHDAMYWYRQDPGQGLRLIYYSQIVNDFQKGDIAEGYSVSREKKESFPLTVTSAQKNPTAFYLCASSWGNTEAFFGQGTRLTVV.

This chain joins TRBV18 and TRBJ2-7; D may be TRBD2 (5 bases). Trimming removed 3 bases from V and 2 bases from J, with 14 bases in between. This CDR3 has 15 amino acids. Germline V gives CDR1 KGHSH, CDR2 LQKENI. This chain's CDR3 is CASSPSDLFTYEQYF. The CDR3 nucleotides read TGTGCCAGCTCACCTTCGGACTTATTTACCTACGAGCAGTACTTC. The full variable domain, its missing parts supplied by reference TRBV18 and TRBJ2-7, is NAGVMQNPRHLVRRRGQEARLRCSPMKGHSHVYWYRQLPEEGLKFMVYLQKENIIDESGMPKERFSAEFPKEGPSILRIQQVVRGDSAAYFCASSPSDLFTYEQYFGPGTRLTVT.

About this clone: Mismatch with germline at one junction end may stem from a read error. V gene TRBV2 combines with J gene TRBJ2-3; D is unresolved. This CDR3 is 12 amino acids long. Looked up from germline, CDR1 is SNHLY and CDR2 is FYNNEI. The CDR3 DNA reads TGTGCCAGCAGTGGCCACTCAGAAACGCAGTATTTT. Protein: CASSGHSETQYF.

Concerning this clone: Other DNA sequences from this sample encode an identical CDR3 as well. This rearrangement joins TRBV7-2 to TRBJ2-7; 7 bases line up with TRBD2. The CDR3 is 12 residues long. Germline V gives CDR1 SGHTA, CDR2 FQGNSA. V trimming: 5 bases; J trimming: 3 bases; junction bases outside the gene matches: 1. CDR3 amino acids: CASSPGGYEQYF. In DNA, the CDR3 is TGTGCCAGCAGCCCGGGGGGCTACGAGCAGTACTTC.

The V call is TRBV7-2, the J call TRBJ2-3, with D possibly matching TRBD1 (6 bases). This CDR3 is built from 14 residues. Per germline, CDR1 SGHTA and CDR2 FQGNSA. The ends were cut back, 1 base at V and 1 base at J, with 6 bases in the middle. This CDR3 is CASSLDRGTDTQYF. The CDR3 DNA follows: TGTGCCAGCAGCTTAGACAGGGGCACAGATACGCAGTATTTT.

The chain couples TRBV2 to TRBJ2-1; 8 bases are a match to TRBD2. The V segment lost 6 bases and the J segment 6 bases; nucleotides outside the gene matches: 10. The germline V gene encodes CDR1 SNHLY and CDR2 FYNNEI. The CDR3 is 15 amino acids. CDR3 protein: CASRSRAGGFNEQFF. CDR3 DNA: TGTGCCAGCAGGAGCCGGGCGGGGGGCTTCAATGAGCAGTTCTTC. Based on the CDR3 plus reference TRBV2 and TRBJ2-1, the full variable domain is EPEVTQTPSHQVTQMGQEVILRCVPISNHLYFYWYRQILGQKVEFLVSFYNNEISEKSEIFDDQFSVERPDGSNFTLKIRSTKLEDSAMYFCASRSRAGGFNEQFFGPGTRLTVL.